The T cell receptor beta chain described here comes from a study of blood T cell repertoires in COVID-19. Sequencing used immunoSEQ multiplex PCR; TCRdb keeps in-frame clones, though not all of them. The sample carries about 240,000 clones, 65% to 90% recorded once. The CDR3 covers 15 residues. Trimming took 6 bases from V and 6 from J; bases not matched to a gene: 8. Germline loops: CDR1 MNHEY, CDR2 SMNVEV (reference sequence). The sequencing input was peripheral blood. The clonotype was recovered from a woman in her sixties or seventies with acute or convalescent COVID-19. The rearrangement uses TRBV27 and TRBJ1-6; 7 nucleotides align to TRBD1. For the CDR3, the DNA is TGTGCCAGCAGCCACATGACAGGGCCTAATTCACCCCTCCACTTT. It translates to CASSHMTGPNSPLHF.